A single sample gave rise to the 25 T cell receptor beta chains below, sequenced in a study of blood T cell repertoires in COVID-19. Sequenced by immunoSEQ multiplex PCR; TCRdb stores in-frame clones only, minus some. The table includes 150,000 or so clones, about 90% detected once. Sequenced input: peripheral blood. The receptors derive from a man aged 25 to 40 with COVID-19, enrolled during active disease.

The genes are TRBV2 and TRBJ2-7; 13 positions match TRBD2. Trimming took 8 bases from V and 4 from J; bases not matched to a gene: 5. Looked up from germline, CDR1 is SNHLY and CDR2 is FYNNEI. The CDR3 length is 14 residues. The DNA for the CDR3 is TGTGCCAGCGAAGGGACTAGCGGGATTTACGAGCAGTACTTC. Its protein is CASEGTSGIYEQYF.

V gene TRBV5-1 combines with J gene TRBJ1-1; D is ambiguous. V gave up 2 bases and J gave up 0 bases, with 11 bases separating them. Germline V gives CDR1 SGHRS, CDR2 YFSETQ. The CDR3 extends over 15 amino acids. The CDR3 DNA follows: TGCGCCAGCAGCTTCCTAGCGGGCATGAACACTGAAGCTTTCTTT. It is translated as CASSFLAGMNTEAFF.

J is TRBJ2-3 and V is TRBV9, with D possibly matching TRBD2 (7 bases). The CDR3 contains 14 residues. Germline CDR1 is SGDLS and CDR2 is YYNGEE. Trimming cost V 4 bases and J 4 bases, with 13 bases left between them. CDR3 sequence reads: CASSLEGGADTQYF. The CDR3 DNA reads as TGTGCCAGCAGCCTGGAGGGGGGGGCAGATACGCAGTATTTT. The full variable domain, rest sourced from reference TRBV9 and TRBJ2-3, is DSGVTQTPKHLITATGQRVTLRCSPRSGDLSVYWYQQSLDQGLQFLIQYYNGEERAKGNILERFSAQQFPDLHSELNLSSLELGDSALYFCASSLEGGADTQYFGPGTRLTVL.

The V gene is TRBV19, the J gene TRBJ1-5; D gene uncertain. Trimming cost V 6 bases and J 0 bases, with 15 bases left between them. This CDR3 is 16 amino acids long. The germline V gene has CDR1 LNHDA and CDR2 SQIVND (reference sequence). This CDR3 reads CASSGTDLYSNQPQHF. The CDR3 region has the DNA TGTGCCAGTAGCGGAACAGATCTTTATAGCAATCAGCCCCAGCATTTT.

This chain uses TRBV5-6 with TRBJ1-4; TRBD1 agrees at 9 bases. J was trimmed by 5 bases and V by 4 bases; bases with no gene match: 9. This CDR3 is built from 16 residues. Germline-derived CDR1 and CDR2 are SGHDT and YYEEEE. The CDR3 DNA sequence: TGTGCCAGCAGCCTATTGGGACAGGGTCGGAATGAAAAACTGTTTTTT. Its translation is CASSLLGQGRNEKLFF.

This rearrangement joins TRBV9 to TRBJ1-1; TRBD1 matches at 9 bases. The CDR3 runs 15 residues. The V gene's germline CDR1 is SGDLS and CDR2 YYNGEE. The J segment lost 5 bases and the V segment lost 4 bases, leaving 9 bases of the junction unmatched. The CDR3 DNA reads TGTGCCAGCAGCTCCTGGACAGGGGTCGGGACTGAAGCTTTCTTT. Its protein is CASSSWTGVGTEAFF.

The V and J genes are TRBV6-2 or TRBV6-3 and TRBJ1-3; TRBD1 might be the D (5 bases). CDR1 MNHEY and CDR2 SVGEGT come from the germline V gene. The CDR3 is made up of 16 amino acids. The V end was cut by 2 bases, the J end by 4 bases, with 15 bases between. In nucleotides, the CDR3 is TGTGCCAGCAGTTACGTTCAGGGAGGCGTCGGAAACACCATATATTTT. It specifies CASSYVQGGVGNTIYF.

V gene TRBV10-3 combines with J gene TRBJ1-1; D is unclear. Germline V gene sequence: CDR1 ENHRY, CDR2 SYGVKD. This CDR3 has 14 amino acids. V was pared by 3 bases and J by 0 bases, with 8 bases between. CDR3 in amino acids: CAISEREMNTEAFF. As DNA, the CDR3 is TGTGCCATCAGTGAACGGGAAATGAACACTGAAGCTTTCTTT.

The gene calls are TRBV11-2 and TRBJ1-2, with TRBD1 matching 8 bases. This CDR3 spans 15 amino acids. Germline CDR1 and CDR2: SGHAT and FQNNGV. The J segment lost 8 bases and the V segment lost 8 bases, leaving 16 bases of the junction unmatched. CDR3 sequence reads: CASSRGGQGGLGYTF. The CDR3, as DNA: TGTGCCAGCTCTAGGGGAGGACAGGGCGGTCTCGGCTACACCTTC.

The V gene is TRBV5-1, the J gene TRBJ1-5; the match to TRBD1 covers 8 bases. Germline CDR1 SGHRS, CDR2 YFSETQ. J was trimmed by 1 base and V by 4 bases; bases with no gene match: 1. The CDR3 covers 14 residues. The CDR3 sequence: CASSPGGSNQPQHF. CDR3 nucleotide sequence: TGCGCCAGCAGCCCAGGGGGCAGCAATCAGCCCCAGCATTTT.

This clone was seen only once. This sequence joins TRBV19 and TRBJ1-2, with a weak D call TRBD1 (5 bases). Germline CDR1 and CDR2: LNHDA and SQIVND (reference sequence). CDR3 length: 17 residues. V lost 3 bases and J 2 bases, leaving 19 bases between the germline ends. In nucleotides, the CDR3 is TGTGCCAGTAGTATGGATCGCGGGGGGACGACCAACTATGGCTACACCTTC. Protein: CASSMDRGGTTNYGYTF.

This rearrangement joins TRBV4-2 to TRBJ1-2, with a possible D match to TRBD1 (5 bases). The CDR3 consists of 16 residues. V was trimmed by 3 bases and J by 8 bases, leaving 22 bases between them. Germline CDR1 is LGHNA and CDR2 is YNFKEQ. The CDR3: CASSQEALRQPPGYTF. CDR3 in DNA: TGTGCCAGCAGCCAGGAAGCCCTAAGACAGCCACCGGGCTACACCTTC.

The J gene is TRBJ2-1, the V gene TRBV11-3, with 9 bases lining up with TRBD2. The ends lost 1 base at V and 1 base at J; junction bases unmatched: 2. Germline CDR1 and CDR2: SGHNT and YENEEA. This CDR3 is built from 16 residues. CDR3 nucleotides: TGTGCCAGCAGCTTAGGCGGGAGGGGATCCTACAATGAGCAGTTCTTC. It is translated as CASSLGGRGSYNEQFF. Together with reference TRBV11-3 and TRBJ2-1, the CDR3 gives the full variable domain: EAGVVQSPRYKIIEKKQPVAFWCNPISGHNTLYWYLQNLGQGPELLIRYENEEAVDDSQLPKDRFSAERLKGVDSTLKIQPAELGDSAVYLCASSLGGRGSYNEQFFGPGTRLTVL.

The rearrangement links TRBV5-4 to TRBJ2-6, with 9 bases aligning to TRBD1. The CDR3 is 18 amino acids. V lost 2 bases to trimming and J lost 0 bases; unmatched junction nucleotides: 6. CDR1 SGHNT and CDR2 YYREEE come from the germline V gene (reference sequence). The DNA for the CDR3 is TGTGCCAGCAGCTTCCTGGACAGGGGTCCCTCTGGGGCCAACGTCCTGACTTTC. This translates into CASSFLDRGPSGANVLTF.

This chain uses TRBV19 with TRBJ1-5; 8 bases align to TRBD1. Germline CDR1 and CDR2: LNHDA and SQIVND (reference sequence). With 5 bases clipped from V and 6 bases from J, the junction kept 6 bases outside the gene matches. CDR3 length equals 14 residues. CDR3 loop: CASSPGGAGQPQHF. The CDR3 DNA reads as TGTGCCAGTAGTCCAGGGGGCGCGGGTCAGCCCCAGCATTTT.

V and J are TRBV4-3 and TRBJ2-1, with a weak D call TRBD1 (6 bases). Germline V gene sequence: CDR1 LGHNA, CDR2 YSLEER. Trimming removed 1 base from V and 4 bases from J, with 14 bases in between. The length of the CDR3 is 16 residues. This CDR3 is CASSQVRDTTYNEQFF. For the CDR3, the DNA is TGCGCCAGCAGCCAAGTCAGGGACACGACATACAATGAGCAGTTCTTC.

The CDR3 DNA is TGTGCCAGCAGTTATGAGAACCCATCCACTTCCTCGGAGCAGTACTTC. Its translation: CASSYENPSTSSEQYF. The V call is TRBV6-6, the J call TRBJ2-7; D remains ambiguous. Germline V gene data show CDR1 as MNHNY and CDR2 as SVGAGI (reference sequence). This CDR3 is 16 amino acids long. V shed 3 bases and J shed 7 bases, with 22 bases lying between them.

A few counts support this clone. The V gene is TRBV24-1, the J gene TRBJ2-7, with D possibly TRBD2 on 6 matching bases. The V gene lost 5 bases and the J gene lost 4 bases, with 11 bases spanning the gap. Germline CDR1 KGHDR, CDR2 SFDVKD. CDR3 length equals 13 residues. CDR3 bases: TGTGCCACCAGTGTTGGGACTCTTTACGAGCAGTACTTC. As protein: CATSVGTLYEQYF.

The CDR3 DNA reads TGTGCCATCAGGGGACAGGAGAACTATGGCTACACCTTC. The encoded protein is CAIRGQENYGYTF. The chain joins TRBV10-3 to TRBJ1-2, with 8 bases lining up with TRBD1. The J segment lost 2 bases and the V segment lost 6 bases, leaving 2 bases of the junction unmatched. Germline V gives CDR1 ENHRY, CDR2 SYGVKD. The CDR3 has 13 amino acids.

This clone turned up a few times. This sequence joins TRBV18 and TRBJ2-7, with D possibly matching TRBD1 (7 bases). Germline CDR1 reads KGHSH; CDR2 reads LQKENI. Trimming stripped 3 bases from V and 0 bases from J, with 15 bases between. This CDR3 contains 16 residues. CDR3 nucleotide sequence: TGTGCCAGCTCACCGGCGGGACAGCGGCCCTCCTACGAGCAGTACTTC. It codes for CASSPAGQRPSYEQYF. The full variable domain, rest sourced from reference TRBV18 and TRBJ2-7, is NAGVMQNPRHLVRRRGQEARLRCSPMKGHSHVYWYRQLPEEGLKFMVYLQKENIIDESGMPKERFSAEFPKEGPSILRIQQVVRGDSAAYFCASSPAGQRPSYEQYFGPGTRLTVT.

This rearrangement joins TRBV7-3 to TRBJ1-1, with D perhaps matching TRBD1 (6 bases). Germline V gene sequence: CDR1 SGHTA, CDR2 FQGTGA. This CDR3 region has 13 residues. The V and J ends lost 5 bases and 1 base respectively, with 8 bases between them. CDR3 DNA: TGTGCCAGCAGCCGGGGACAGAACACTGAAGCTTTCTTT. Translation gives CASSRGQNTEAFF.

This chain links TRBV27 with TRBJ1-5; D gene unclear. The CDR3 extends over 14 amino acids. Trimming took 6 bases from V and 2 from J, leaving 11 bases between them. Germline values: CDR1 MNHEY, CDR2 SMNVEV (reference sequence). The CDR3 here is CASRAVGGNQPQHF. In DNA form, the CDR3 reads TGTGCCAGCAGGGCCGTGGGAGGCAATCAGCCCCAGCATTTT.

Note on this clone: The identical CDR3 is also encoded by other nucleotide sequences in the sample. CDR3 coding DNA: TGTGCCAGCAGCCCAGCCCCGGGACAGTCGTATGGCTACACCTTC. Amino acids: CASSPAPGQSYGYTF. This chain connects TRBV7-3 to TRBJ1-2, with 7 bases matching TRBD1. J gave up 5 bases and V 5 bases, and 11 bases lay outside the gene matches. Germline V CDR1 and CDR2: SGHTA, FQGTGA. The CDR3 extends over 15 amino acids. The full variable domain, completed using reference TRBV7-3 and TRBJ1-2, is GAGVSQTPSNKVTEKGKYVELRCDPISGHTALYWYRQSLGQGPEFLIYFQGTGAADDSGLPNDRFFAVRPEGSVSTLKIQRTERGDSAVYLCASSPAPGQSYGYTFGSGTRLTVV.

This clone was counted between two and nine times. The rearrangement links TRBV6-5 to TRBJ1-4, with no clear D. CDR3 length: 16 residues. Germline V gene data show CDR1 as MNHEY and CDR2 as SVGAGI. V lost 0 bases and J lost 8, with 16 bases in between. CDR3 DNA: TGTGCCAGCAGTTACTCGGGCCCTCTGCGGGGAGAAAAACTGTTTTTT. This translates into CASSYSGPLRGEKLFF.

This clone has just one count. V usage is TRBV4-3 and J usage is TRBJ1-2; D might be TRBD1 (5 bases). The V gene's germline CDR1 is LGHNA and CDR2 YSLEER. The CDR3 length is 13 residues. Trimming cost V 4 bases and J 4 bases, with 10 bases left between them. This CDR3 reads CASSPSRGYGYTF. Written as DNA, the CDR3 is TGCGCCAGCAGCCCCTCAAGGGGCTATGGCTACACCTTC.